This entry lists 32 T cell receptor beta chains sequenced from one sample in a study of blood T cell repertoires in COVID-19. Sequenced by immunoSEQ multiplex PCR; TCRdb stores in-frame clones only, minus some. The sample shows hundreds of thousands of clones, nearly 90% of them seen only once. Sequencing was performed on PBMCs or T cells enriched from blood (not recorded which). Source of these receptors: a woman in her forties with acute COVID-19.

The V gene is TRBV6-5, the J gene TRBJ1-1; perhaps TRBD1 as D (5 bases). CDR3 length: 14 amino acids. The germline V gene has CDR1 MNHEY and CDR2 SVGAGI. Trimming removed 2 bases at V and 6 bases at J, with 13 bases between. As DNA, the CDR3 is TGTGCCAGCAGTTACGCCTTGGGGCGCGCTGAAGCTTTCTTT. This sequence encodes CASSYALGRAEAFF.

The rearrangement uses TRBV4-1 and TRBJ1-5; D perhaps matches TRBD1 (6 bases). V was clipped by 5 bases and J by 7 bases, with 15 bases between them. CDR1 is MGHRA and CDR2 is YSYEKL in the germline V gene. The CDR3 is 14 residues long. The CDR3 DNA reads TGCGCCAGCAGCGTACAGGGAATAGGGCAGCCCCAGCATTTT. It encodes CASSVQGIGQPQHF.

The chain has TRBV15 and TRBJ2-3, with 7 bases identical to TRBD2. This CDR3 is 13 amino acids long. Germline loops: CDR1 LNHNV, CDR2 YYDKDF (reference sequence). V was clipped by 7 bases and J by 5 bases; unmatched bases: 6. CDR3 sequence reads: CATKRGPGDTQYF. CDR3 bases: TGTGCCACCAAGCGGGGCCCTGGAGATACGCAGTATTTT. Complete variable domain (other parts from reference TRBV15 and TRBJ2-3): DAMVIQNPRYQVTQFGKPVTLSCSQTLNHNVMYWYQQKSSQAPKLLFHYYDKDFNNEADTPDNFQSRRPNTSFCFLDIRSPGLGDTAMYLCATKRGPGDTQYFGPGTRLTVL.

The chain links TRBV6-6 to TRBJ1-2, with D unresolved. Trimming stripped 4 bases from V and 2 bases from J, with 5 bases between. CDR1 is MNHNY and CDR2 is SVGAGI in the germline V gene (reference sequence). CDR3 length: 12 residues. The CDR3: CASSSGNYGYTF. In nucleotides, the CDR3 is TGTGCCAGCAGTTCGGGAAACTATGGCTACACCTTC.

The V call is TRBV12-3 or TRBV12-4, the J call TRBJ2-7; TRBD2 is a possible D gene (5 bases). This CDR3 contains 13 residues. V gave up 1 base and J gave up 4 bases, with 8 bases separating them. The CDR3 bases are TGTGCCAGCAGTTTAGGTAGCGCTTACGAGCAGTACTTC. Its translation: CASSLGSAYEQYF.

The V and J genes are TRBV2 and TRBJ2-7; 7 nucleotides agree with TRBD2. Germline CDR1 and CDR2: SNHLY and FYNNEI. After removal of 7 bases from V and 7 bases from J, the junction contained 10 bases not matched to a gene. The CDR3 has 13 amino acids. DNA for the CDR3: TGTGCCAGCAAGCCGGGACTACTCCCTGAGCAGTACTTC. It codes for CASKPGLLPEQYF.

The chain's CDR3 is CASSQDFRGRVNTEAFF. CDR3 coding DNA: TGTGCCAGCAGCCAAGATTTCAGGGGACGGGTGAACACTGAAGCTTTCTTT. The chain carries TRBV3-1 (or the pseudogene TRBV3-2) and TRBJ1-1; a possible D gene is TRBD1 (6 bases). The CDR3 runs 17 residues. Looked up from germline, CDR1 is LGHDT and CDR2 is YNNKEL (reference sequence). V was trimmed by 0 bases and J by 0 bases, leaving 14 bases between them.

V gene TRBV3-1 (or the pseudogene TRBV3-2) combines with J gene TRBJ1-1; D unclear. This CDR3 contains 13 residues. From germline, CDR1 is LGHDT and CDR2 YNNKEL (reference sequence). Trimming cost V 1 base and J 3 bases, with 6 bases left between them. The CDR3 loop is CASSQVRDTEAFF. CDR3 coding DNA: TGTGCCAGCAGCCAAGTCCGGGACACTGAAGCTTTCTTT.

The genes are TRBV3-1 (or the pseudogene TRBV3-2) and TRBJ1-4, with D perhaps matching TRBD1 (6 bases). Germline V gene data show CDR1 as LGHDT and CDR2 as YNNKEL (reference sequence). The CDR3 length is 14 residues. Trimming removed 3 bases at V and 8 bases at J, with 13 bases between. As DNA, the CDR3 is TGTGCCAGCAGCCATCAGGGGATTTCCGAAAAACTGTTTTTT. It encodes CASSHQGISEKLFF.

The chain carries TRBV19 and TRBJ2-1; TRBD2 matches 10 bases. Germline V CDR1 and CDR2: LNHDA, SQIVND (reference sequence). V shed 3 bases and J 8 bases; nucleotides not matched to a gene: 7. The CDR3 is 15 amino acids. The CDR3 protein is CASSIVSGGADEQFF. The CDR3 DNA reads TGTGCCAGTAGTATTGTGAGCGGGGGGGCCGATGAGCAGTTCTTC. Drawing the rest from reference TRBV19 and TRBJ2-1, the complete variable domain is DGGITQSPKYLFRKEGQNVTLSCEQNLNHDAMYWYRQDPGQGLRLIYYSQIVNDFQKGDIAEGYSVSREKKESFPLTVTSAQKNPTAFYLCASSIVSGGADEQFFGPGTRLTVL.

In DNA form, the CDR3 reads TGTGCCAGCAGAACGATAAACAGGGGTCAGAACTATGGCTACACCTTC. It codes for CASRTINRGQNYGYTF. The gene calls are TRBV5-6 and TRBJ1-2, with 7 bases matching TRBD1. The J segment lost 2 bases and the V segment lost 5 bases, leaving 12 bases of the junction unmatched. CDR3 length: 16 amino acids. Germline V gene lookup returns CDR1 SGHDT and CDR2 YYEEEE.

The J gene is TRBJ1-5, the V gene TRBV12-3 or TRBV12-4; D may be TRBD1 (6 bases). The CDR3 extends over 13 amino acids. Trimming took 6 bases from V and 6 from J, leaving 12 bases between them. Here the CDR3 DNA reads TGTGCCAGCAGAACAGGGTTCGCTCAGCCCCAGCATTTT. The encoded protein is CASRTGFAQPQHF.

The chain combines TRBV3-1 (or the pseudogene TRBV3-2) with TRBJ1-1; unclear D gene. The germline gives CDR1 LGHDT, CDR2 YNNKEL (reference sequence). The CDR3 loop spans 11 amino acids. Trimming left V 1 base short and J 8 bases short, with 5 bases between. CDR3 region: CASSQAREAFF. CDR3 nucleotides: TGTGCCAGCAGCCAAGCTAGGGAAGCTTTCTTT.

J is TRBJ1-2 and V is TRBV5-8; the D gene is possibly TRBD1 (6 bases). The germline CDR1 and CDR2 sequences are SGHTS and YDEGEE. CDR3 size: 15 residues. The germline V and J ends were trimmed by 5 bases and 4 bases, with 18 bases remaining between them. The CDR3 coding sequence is TGTGCCAGCAGGTACACCGGGACACCCATCTATGGCTACACCTTC. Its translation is CASRYTGTPIYGYTF.

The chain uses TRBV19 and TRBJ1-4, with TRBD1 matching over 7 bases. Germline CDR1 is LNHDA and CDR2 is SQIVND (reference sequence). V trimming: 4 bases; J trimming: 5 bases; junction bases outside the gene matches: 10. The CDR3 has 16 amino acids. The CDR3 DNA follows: TGTGCCAGTAGTACCGGACAGGCCCGAGGGAATGAAAAACTGTTTTTT. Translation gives CASSTGQARGNEKLFF.

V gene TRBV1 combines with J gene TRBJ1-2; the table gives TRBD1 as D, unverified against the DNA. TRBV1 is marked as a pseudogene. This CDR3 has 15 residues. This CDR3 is CTSSPSGTGNYGYTF. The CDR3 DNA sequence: TGCACCAGCAGCCCTTCCGGGACAGGTAATTATGGCTACACCTTC.

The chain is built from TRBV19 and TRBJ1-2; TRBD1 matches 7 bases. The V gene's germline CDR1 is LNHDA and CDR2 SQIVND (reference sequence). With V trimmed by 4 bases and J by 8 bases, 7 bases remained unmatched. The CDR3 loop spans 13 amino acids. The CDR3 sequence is CASSTDRSYGYTF. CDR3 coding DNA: TGTGCCAGTAGTACGGACAGGTCCTACGGCTACACCTTC.

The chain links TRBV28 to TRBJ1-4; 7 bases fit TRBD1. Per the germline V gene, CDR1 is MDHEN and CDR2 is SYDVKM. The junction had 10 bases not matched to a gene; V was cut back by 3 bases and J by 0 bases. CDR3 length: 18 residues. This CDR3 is CASSFRGSRGATNEKLFF. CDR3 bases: TGTGCCAGCAGTTTCCGAGGGAGCAGGGGGGCAACTAATGAAAAACTGTTTTTT.

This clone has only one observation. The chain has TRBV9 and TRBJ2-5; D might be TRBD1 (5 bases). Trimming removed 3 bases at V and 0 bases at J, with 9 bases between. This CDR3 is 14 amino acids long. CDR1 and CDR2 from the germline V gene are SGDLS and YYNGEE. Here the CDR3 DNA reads TGTGCCAGCAGCGCGAGACAGAACCAAGAGACCCAGTACTTC. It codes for CASSARQNQETQYF.

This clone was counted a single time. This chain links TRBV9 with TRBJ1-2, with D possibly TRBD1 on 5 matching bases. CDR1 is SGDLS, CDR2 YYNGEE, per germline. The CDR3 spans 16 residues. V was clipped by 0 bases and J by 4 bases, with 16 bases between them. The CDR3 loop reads CASSVARGVLSYGYTF. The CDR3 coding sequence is TGTGCCAGCAGCGTAGCTCGGGGGGTGCTATCCTATGGCTACACCTTC.

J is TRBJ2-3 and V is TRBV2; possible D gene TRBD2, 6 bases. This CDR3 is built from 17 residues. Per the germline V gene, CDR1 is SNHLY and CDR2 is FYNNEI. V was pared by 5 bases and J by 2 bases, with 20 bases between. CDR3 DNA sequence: TGTGCCAGCAGTCAAACCCCATCCCGCGGGGTCACAGATACGCAGTATTTT. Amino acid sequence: CASSQTPSRGVTDTQYF.

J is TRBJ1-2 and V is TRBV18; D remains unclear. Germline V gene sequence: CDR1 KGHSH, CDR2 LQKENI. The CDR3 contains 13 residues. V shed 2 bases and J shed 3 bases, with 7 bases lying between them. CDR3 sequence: CASSPEQYYGYTF. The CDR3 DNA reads TGTGCCAGCTCACCAGAACAGTACTATGGCTACACCTTC.

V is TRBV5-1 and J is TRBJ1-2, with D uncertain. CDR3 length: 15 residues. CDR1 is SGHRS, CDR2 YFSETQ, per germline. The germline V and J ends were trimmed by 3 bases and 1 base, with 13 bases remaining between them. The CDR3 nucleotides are TGCGCCAGCAGCTCGGCGGGGATTTATAACTATGGCTACACCTTC. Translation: CASSSAGIYNYGYTF.

CDR3 DNA: TGTGCCAGCAGTTACTCAGGGACAACTACTTACGAGTTGTACTTC. This codes for CASSYSGTTTYELYF. This sequence joins TRBV6-5 and TRBJ2-7, with D possibly being TRBD1 (6 bases). CDR1 is MNHEY, CDR2 SVGAGI, per germline. The CDR3 consists of 15 residues. V lost 0 bases, J lost 12 bases, and 21 bases lay in between.

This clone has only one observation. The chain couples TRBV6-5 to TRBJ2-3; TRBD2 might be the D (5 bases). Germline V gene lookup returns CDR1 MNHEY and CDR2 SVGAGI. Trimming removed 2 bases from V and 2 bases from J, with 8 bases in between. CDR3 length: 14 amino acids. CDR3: CASSYERITDTQYF. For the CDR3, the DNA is TGTGCCAGCAGTTACGAGCGGATCACAGATACGCAGTATTTT.

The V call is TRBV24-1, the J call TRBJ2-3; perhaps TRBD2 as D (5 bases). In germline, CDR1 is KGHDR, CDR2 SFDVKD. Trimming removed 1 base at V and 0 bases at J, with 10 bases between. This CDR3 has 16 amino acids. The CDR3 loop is CATSDLGGSSTDTQYF. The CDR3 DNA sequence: TGTGCCACCAGTGATTTAGGCGGGTCAAGCACAGATACGCAGTATTTT.

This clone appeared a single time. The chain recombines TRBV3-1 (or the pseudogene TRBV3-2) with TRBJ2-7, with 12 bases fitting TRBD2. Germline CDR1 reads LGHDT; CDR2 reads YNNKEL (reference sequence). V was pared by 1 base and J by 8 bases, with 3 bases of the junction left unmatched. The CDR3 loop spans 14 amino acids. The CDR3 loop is CASSQASGGAQQYF. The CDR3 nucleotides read TGTGCCAGCAGCCAAGCTAGCGGGGGGGCCCAGCAGTACTTC.

DNA of the CDR3: TGTGCCAGCAGCTTAGTCCTTGGACAGATGAACGAGCAGTACTTC. Its protein product is CASSLVLGQMNEQYF. The V and J genes are TRBV7-9 and TRBJ2-7; maybe TRBD1 (6 bases). Germline-derived CDR1 and CDR2 are SEHNR and FQNEAQ (reference sequence). CDR3 length: 15 amino acids. Trimming pared 1 base from V and 5 bases from J, leaving 15 bases between.

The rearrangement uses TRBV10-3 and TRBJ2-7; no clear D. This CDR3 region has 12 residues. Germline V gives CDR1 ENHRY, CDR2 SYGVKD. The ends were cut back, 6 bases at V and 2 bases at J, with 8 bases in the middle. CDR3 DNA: TGTGCCATCAGGGCCCGAACCTACGAGCAGTACTTC. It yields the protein CAIRARTYEQYF.

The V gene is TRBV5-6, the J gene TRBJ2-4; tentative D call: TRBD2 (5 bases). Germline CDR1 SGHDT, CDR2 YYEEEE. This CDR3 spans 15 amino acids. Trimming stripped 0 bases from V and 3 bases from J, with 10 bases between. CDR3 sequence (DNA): TGTGCCAGCAGCTTGGTAGCGAATGACAAAAACATTCAGTACTTC. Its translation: CASSLVANDKNIQYF. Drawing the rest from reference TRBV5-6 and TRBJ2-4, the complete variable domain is DAGVTQSPTHLIKTRGQQVTLRCSPKSGHDTVSWYQQALGQGPQFIFQYYEEEERQRGNFPDRFSGHQFPNYSSELNVNALLLGDSALYLCASSLVANDKNIQYFGAGTRLSVL.

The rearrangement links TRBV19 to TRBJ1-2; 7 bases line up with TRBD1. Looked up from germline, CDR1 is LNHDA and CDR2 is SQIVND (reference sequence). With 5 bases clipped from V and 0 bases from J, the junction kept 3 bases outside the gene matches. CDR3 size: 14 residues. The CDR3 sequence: CASSGGTANYGYTF. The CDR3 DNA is TGTGCCAGTAGTGGTGGGACAGCTAACTATGGCTACACCTTC.

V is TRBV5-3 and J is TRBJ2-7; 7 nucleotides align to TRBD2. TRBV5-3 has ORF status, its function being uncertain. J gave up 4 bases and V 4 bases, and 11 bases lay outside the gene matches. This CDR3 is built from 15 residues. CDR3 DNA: TGTGCCAGAAGCCCCGGCGGGGGAGGCTCTTACGAGCAGTACTTC. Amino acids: CARSPGGGGSYEQYF.